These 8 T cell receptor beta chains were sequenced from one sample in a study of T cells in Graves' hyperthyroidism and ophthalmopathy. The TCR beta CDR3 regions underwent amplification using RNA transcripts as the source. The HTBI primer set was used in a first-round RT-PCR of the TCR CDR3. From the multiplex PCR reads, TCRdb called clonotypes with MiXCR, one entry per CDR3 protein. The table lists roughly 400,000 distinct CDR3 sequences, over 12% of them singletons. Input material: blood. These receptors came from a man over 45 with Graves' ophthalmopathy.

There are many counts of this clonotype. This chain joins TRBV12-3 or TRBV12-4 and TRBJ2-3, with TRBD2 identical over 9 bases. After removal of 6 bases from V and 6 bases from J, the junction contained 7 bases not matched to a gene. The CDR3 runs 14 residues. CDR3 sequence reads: CASRTGTSSDTQYF. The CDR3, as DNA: TGTGCCAGCAGAACCGGGACTAGCAGTGATACGCAGTATTTT.

The DNA for the CDR3 is TGTGCCAGCAGCCGTTCCGGGGGCCTAGGTCTTTCCGGGGAGCTGTTTTTT. This encodes CASSRSGGLGLSGELFF. The gene calls are TRBV3-1 and TRBJ2-2; D tentatively reads TRBD1 or TRBD2 (6 bases each). Trimming stripped 4 bases from V and 6 bases from J, with 21 bases between. The CDR3 contains 17 residues. The germline gives CDR1 LGHDT, CDR2 YNNKEL (reference sequence). The entire variable domain, with the rest obtained from reference TRBV3-1 and TRBJ2-2, is as follows: DTAVSQTPKYLVTQMGNDKSIKCEQNLGHDTMYWYKQDSKKFLKIMFSYNNKELIINETVPNRFSPKSPDKAHLNLHINSLELGDSAVYFCASSRSGGLGLSGELFFGEGSRLTVL.

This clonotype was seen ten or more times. Here the CDR3 DNA reads TGCGCCAGCAGGTGGAGGACAGACCATAGATCCTACAATGAGCAGTTCTTC. Its protein is CASRWRTDHRSYNEQFF. This rearrangement joins TRBV5-1 to TRBJ2-1; the D gene is possibly TRBD1 (6 bases). V was shortened by 5 bases and J by 1 base, with 19 bases between the two germline ends. CDR3 length: 17 amino acids. Germline CDR1 and CDR2: SGHRS and YFSETQ.

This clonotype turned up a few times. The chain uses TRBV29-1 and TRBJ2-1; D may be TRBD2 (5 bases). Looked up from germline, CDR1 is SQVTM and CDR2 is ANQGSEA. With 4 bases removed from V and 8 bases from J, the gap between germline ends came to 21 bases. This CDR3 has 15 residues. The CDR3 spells CSVAYQSDNSDEQFF. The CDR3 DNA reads TGCAGCGTTGCATATCAGTCAGACAATAGCGATGAGCAGTTCTTC.

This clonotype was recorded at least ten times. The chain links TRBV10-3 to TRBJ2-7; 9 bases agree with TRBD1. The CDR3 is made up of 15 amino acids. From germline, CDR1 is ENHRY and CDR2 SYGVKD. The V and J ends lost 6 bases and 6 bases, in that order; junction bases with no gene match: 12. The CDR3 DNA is TGTGCCATCAGGTCTGTGGGACAGGGTGGGTCCGAGCAGTACTTC. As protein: CAIRSVGQGGSEQYF.

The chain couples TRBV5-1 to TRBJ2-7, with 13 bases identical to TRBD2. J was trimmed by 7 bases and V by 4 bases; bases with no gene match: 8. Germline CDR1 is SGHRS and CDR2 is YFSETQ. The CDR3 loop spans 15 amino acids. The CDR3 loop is CASSKGLAGDGEQYF. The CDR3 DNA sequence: TGCGCCAGCAGCAAAGGACTAGCGGGAGACGGGGAGCAGTACTTC.

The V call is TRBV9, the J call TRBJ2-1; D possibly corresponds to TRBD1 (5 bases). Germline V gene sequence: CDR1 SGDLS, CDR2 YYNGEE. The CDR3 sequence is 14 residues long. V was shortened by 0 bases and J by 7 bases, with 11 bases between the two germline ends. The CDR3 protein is CASSVGAGPNEQFF. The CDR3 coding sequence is TGTGCCAGCAGCGTAGGGGCAGGGCCAAATGAGCAGTTCTTC.

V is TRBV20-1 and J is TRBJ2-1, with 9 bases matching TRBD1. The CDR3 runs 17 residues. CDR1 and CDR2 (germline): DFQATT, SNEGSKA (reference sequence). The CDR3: CSNSRGQGTRGGNEQFF. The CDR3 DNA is TGCAGCAACAGTAGGGGACAGGGAACCCGCGGGGGAAATGAGCAGTTCTTC.